These T cell receptor beta chains were read from a single sample in a study of blood T cells in healthy people across ages. TCRdb reprocessed the 5' RACE reads with MiXCR, giving one entry per CDR3 protein. Of hundreds of thousands of distinct CDR3 sequences in the sample, roughly 50% were seen once. Sequences were obtained from blood. These receptors all come from a man aged 30 to 45 in good health. CDR3s include the opening cysteine and the closing phenylalanine or tryptophan. Fields, in order: V gene, D gene, clone size, J gene, CDR3 DNA, CDR3 protein. D genes are given only for firm matches. Clone size, where shown, is once, few, many, or a class for clones that have expanded.

>TRBV7-8|-|few|TRBJ2-7
TGTGCCAGCAGTGTCGAGTACTTC
CASSVEYF
>TRBV5-1|-|-|TRBJ2-7
TGCGCCAGCCGACCGACAGGTGACTCCTACGAGCAGTACTTC
CASRPTGDSYEQYF
>TRBV20-1|-|few|TRBJ2-3
TGCAGTGCTAGAGGTCGGGGGGACAACCCAGATACGCAGTATTTT
CSARGRGDNPDTQYF
>TRBV9|-|once|TRBJ2-1
TGTGCCAGCAGCCCCGGGGACCTGCTGTTCTTC
CASSPGDLLFF
>TRBV4-1|TRBD2|-|TRBJ2-1
TGCGCCAGCAGCCCCGCGGGACTAGCAGCGGACAATGAGCAGTTCTTC
CASSPAGLAADNEQFF
>TRBV4-2|TRBD2|-|TRBJ2-1
TGTGCCAGCAGCCAAGGGCTAGCGGGAGTTAGTGATGAGCAGTTCTTC
CASSQGLAGVSDEQFF
>TRBV6-5|-|-|TRBJ2-5
TGTGCCAGCAGATCGGACAGAGTACGGCGAGAGACCCAGTACTTC
CASRSDRVRRETQYF
>TRBV10-3|-|-|TRBJ1-2
TGTGCCATCAGCTCCCTCAACTATGGCTACACCTTC
CAISSLNYGYTF
>TRBV7-2|TRBD2|-|TRBJ2-3
TGTGCCAGCAGCCCTGGGACTAGCGGGGCTACAGATACGCAGTATTTT
CASSPGTSGATDTQYF
>TRBV11-1|-|many|TRBJ2-7
TGTGCCAGCAGCTCATGGACCGATAGCTACGAGCAGTACTTC
CASSSWTDSYEQYF
>TRBV5-6|-|few|TRBJ2-1
TGTGCCAGCAGCTTGTTGGGACAACCTGGTGAGCAGTTCTTC
CASSLLGQPGEQFF
>TRBV20-1|TRBD2|few|TRBJ2-7
TGCAGTGCTCTCCCTGGAGAGCGGGAGACCTACGAGCAGTACTTC
CSALPGERETYEQYF
>TRBV6-5|-|once|TRBJ2-1
TGTGCCAGCAGTTGGAACCGGGACGGGGGTAGCTCCTACAATGAGCAGTTCTTC
CASSWNRDGGSSYNEQFF
>TRBV7-2|TRBD1|many|TRBJ1-6
TGTGCCAGCAGCCCGACAGGGGGTCGTTCACCCCTCCACTTT
CASSPTGGRSPLHF
>TRBV29-1|-|-|TRBJ1-2
TGCAGCGTTGGAACAGGCGGGTATGGCTACACCTTC
CSVGTGGYGYTF
>TRBV4-3|-|few|TRBJ2-7
TGCGCCAGCAGCCAAGAGGTAGCGTCCTACGAGCAGTACTTC
CASSQEVASYEQYF
>TRBV2|TRBD2|-|TRBJ2-1
TGTGCCAGCAGTCAGACTAGCGGGAGGGCTTACGAGCAGTTCTTC
CASSQTSGRAYEQFF
>TRBV4-3|-|-|TRBJ2-5
TGCGCCAGCAGCCAAGAGTTGTACCAAGAGACCCAGTACTTC
CASSQELYQETQYF
>TRBV20-1|TRBD2|-|TRBJ2-1
TGCAGTGCTTTCAGCGGGGGACTAGCGGAGAATGAGCAGTTCTTC
CSAFSGGLAENEQFF
>TRBV6-6|TRBD1|many|TRBJ2-1
TGTGCCAGCAGTTCGGGACAGGAAGGGAATGAGCAGTTCTTC
CASSSGQEGNEQFF
>TRBV7-9|-|-|TRBJ1-2
TGTGCCAGCAGCAATGGGATTGGCCGAAACTATGGCTACACCTTC
CASSNGIGRNYGYTF
>TRBV6-1|-|-|TRBJ1-2
TGTGCCAGCACTACACAGGGAGTTGGCTACACCTTC
CASTTQGVGYTF
>TRBV9|-|once|TRBJ2-3
TGTGCCAGCAGCCCGGCCGGGACACGCACAGATACGCAGTATTTT
CASSPAGTRTDTQYF
>TRBV12-3/TRBV12-4|TRBD1|-|TRBJ2-3
TGTGCCAGCAGTTTTCGGACAGGGAATAAAACTAGCACAGATACGCAGTATTTT
CASSFRTGNKTSTDTQYF
>TRBV6-2/TRBV6-3|-|few|TRBJ2-2
TGTGCCTCTGGACGGAACACCGGGGAGCTGTTTTTT
CASGRNTGELFF
>TRBV20-1|-|-|TRBJ1-2
TGCAGTGCTATAACTCCTAACTATGGCTACACCTTC
CSAITPNYGYTF
>TRBV7-2|-|-|TRBJ2-7
TGTGCCAGCAGCTTAGGGGGCCCAAGCGTGCAGTACTTC
CASSLGGPSVQYF
>TRBV7-3|-|-|TRBJ2-1
TGTGCCAGCAGCTTAAGGGGCATACAGCCTACGGATGAGCAGTTCTTC
CASSLRGIQPTDEQFF
>TRBV12-3/TRBV12-4|-|-|TRBJ1-2
TGTGCCAGCAGTTTAGCCGGGACCTATTATGGCTACACCTTC
CASSLAGTYYGYTF
>TRBV30|-|-|TRBJ1-6
TGTGCCTGGAGTGGGAGTGAAAGTTCACCCCTCCACTTT
CAWSGSESSPLHF
>TRBV24-1|-|-|TRBJ2-3
TGTGCCACCTCGTTCGGGAGGGGGCCGGGAGATACGCAGTATTTT
CATSFGRGPGDTQYF
>TRBV4-3|-|few|TRBJ2-4
TGCGCCAGCAGCCAGGGGCGTAGAGTCGAAAACATTCAGTACTTC
CASSQGRRVENIQYF
>TRBV6-2/TRBV6-3|-|-|TRBJ2-1
TGTGCCAGCAACACCCTTATAGGGGTGAATGAGCAGTTCTTC
CASNTLIGVNEQFF
>TRBV20-1|TRBD1|few|TRBJ1-5
TGCAGTGCTAGACAGGGGGATCAGCCCCAGCATTTT
CSARQGDQPQHF
>TRBV30|-|few|TRBJ2-7
TGTGCCTGGGAACGGGGGCCGCCCTACGAGCAGTACTTC
CAWERGPPYEQYF
>TRBV6-5|-|-|TRBJ2-3
TGTGCCAGCAGTTACGAGGGGGGGAGTACAGATACGCAGTATTTT
CASSYEGGSTDTQYF
>TRBV20-1|-|-|TRBJ2-7
TGCAGTGCTAGTTTACCGGGGGCGTCCTACGAGCAGTACTTC
CSASLPGASYEQYF
>TRBV28|TRBD2|few|TRBJ2-7
TGTGCCAGCAGTTTTCGGACTAGCGGGTCCTACGAGCAGTACTTC
CASSFRTSGSYEQYF
>TRBV20-1|TRBD2|few|TRBJ2-1
TGCAGTGCTAGAGATATTACTAGCGGGGGGGGCAATGAGCAGTTCTTC
CSARDITSGGGNEQFF
>TRBV29-1|-|-|TRBJ2-7
TGCAGCGTTGACTTAGGACACACCTACGAGCAGTACTTC
CSVDLGHTYEQYF
>TRBV20-1|TRBD1|-|TRBJ1-2
TGCAGTGCTGCCCCAGGGGGGCTCTATGGCTACACCTTC
CSAAPGGLYGYTF
>TRBV7-2|TRBD1|-|TRBJ2-1
TGTGCCAGCAGCTCAAAGGGGGCCTTTGTGCATGAGCAGTTCTTC
CASSSKGAFVHEQFF
>TRBV20-1|TRBD2|few|TRBJ2-1
TGCAGTGCTCCCTCCCCTAGCGGGAGATACTATGAGCAGTTCTTC
CSAPSPSGRYYEQFF
>TRBV7-2|-|-|TRBJ1-2
TGTGCCAGCAGCCCCGCCAGGAACTATGGCTACACCTTC
CASSPARNYGYTF
>TRBV5-1|TRBD2|-|TRBJ2-3
TGCGCCAGCAGCTTGGCCCCGGGACTAAACACAGATACGCAGTATTTT
CASSLAPGLNTDTQYF
>TRBV10-3|-|few|TRBJ2-1
TGTGCCATCATGCGGGACTCCTACAATGAGCAGTTCTTC
CAIMRDSYNEQFF
>TRBV28|TRBD1|once|TRBJ2-7
TGTGCCAGCAGTCCCCGGACAGGCCGCCGGTACGAGCAGTACTTC
CASSPRTGRRYEQYF
>TRBV4-1|-|-|TRBJ2-7
TGCGCCAGCAGCCAAGAACGAGCGACCACCTACGAGCAGTACTTC
CASSQERATTYEQYF
>TRBV2|TRBD1|-|TRBJ1-2
TGTGCCAGCAAAACAGGGGGAGGGTATGGCTACACCTTC
CASKTGGGYGYTF
>TRBV18|-|-|TRBJ1-2
TGTGCCAGCTCACAGGAGAGACAGAACTATGGCTACACCTTC
CASSQERQNYGYTF
>TRBV3-1|TRBD2|-|TRBJ2-5
TGTGCCAGCACCCGAAGCGGGGGGACAGCAGAGACCCAGTACTTC
CASTRSGGTAETQYF
>TRBV4-1|-|-|TRBJ2-1
TGCGCCAGCAGCCAAGCCAGATCCAATGAGCAGTTCTTC
CASSQARSNEQFF
>TRBV21-1|-|-|TRBJ2-7
TGTGCCAGCAGCCTGGACAGGGTCATCTACGAGCAGTACTTC
CASSLDRVIYEQYF
>TRBV6-5|TRBD1|-|TRBJ1-2
TGTGCCAGCAGTTTCCAAGTACAGGGGGAACATGGCTACACCTTC
CASSFQVQGEHGYTF
>TRBV20-1|-|-|TRBJ2-7
TGCAGTGCAGTAGGCCTAGCTCTCCGAGAGCAGTACTTC
CSAVGLALREQYF
>TRBV27|-|-|TRBJ1-1
TGTGCCAGCAGCCTCGTATTGTACACTGAAGCTTTCTTT
CASSLVLYTEAFF
>TRBV15|TRBD1|-|TRBJ2-2
TGTGCCACCAGCAGTGAATACAGGGGTTTGAGCACCGGGGAGCTGTTTTTT
CATSSEYRGLSTGELFF
>TRBV5-1|-|few|TRBJ2-3
TGCGCCAGCAGCTCGGGGGGCGGCACAGATACGCAGTATTTT
CASSSGGGTDTQYF
>TRBV7-9|-|-|TRBJ1-2
TGTGCCAGCAGCTCCCTAAGTGACAGGCCCTACCCTGGGGGCTACACCTTC
CASSSLSDRPYPGGYTF